The sequence of this T cell receptor (beta chain) was determined in a study of regulatory T cells in long-lasting Graves disease. Study context: Persistent Graves' disease required over 5 years of antithyroid drugs and positive TSH receptor antibodies.

Germline values: CDR1 MDHEN, CDR2 SYDVKM. This CDR3 has 13 amino acids. Trimming shortened V by 8 bases and J by 0 bases, and 10 bases separated the two germline ends. Library construction for TCR beta used iRepertoire HTBI primers and Arm-PCR of CDR3 regions. Each CDR3 protein gets one entry after TCRdb re-called the multiplex PCR reads with MiXCR. The repertoire holds 400,000 to 600,000 distinct CDR3 sequences, with roughly 21% as singletons. This clonotype was counted only a few times. Its specificity is not known. Time point denoted: persistent/refractory GD, antithyroid drugs over 5 years with positive TRAb. The TCR library used RNA extracted from PBMCs. Points from the study as a whole: Accuracy was possibly reduced by small sample size. Clonotypes that were public and shared totalled 2,500 to 3,000 in persistent patients versus about 1,000 in new patients.

The chain combines TRBV28 with TRBJ1-1; D is perhaps TRBD1 (5 bases). The source is a female donor with Graves disease. The sample was peripheral blood mononuclear cells (PBMCs), taken when the disease was refractory, from a patient treated with antithyroid drugs. The CDR3 here is CASWGPMNTEAFF. CDR3 nucleotide sequence: TGTGCCAGCTGGGGCCCTATGAACACTGAAGCTTTCTTT.